These 10 T cell receptor beta chains share one sample of origin, sequenced in a study of beta chain features in type 1 diabetes. Overall study results and limits: Patients with Type 1 diabetes showed moderately but significantly shorter TCRB CDR3s in all four CD4+ subsets.

These receptors lack a known antigen. As every portion of the isolated RNA was reverse transcribed, the sequencing read expressed TCRB transcripts. Sequencing was performed with immunoSEQ multiplex PCR; in TCRdb, only in-frame clones are kept and a portion is missing. The sample has approximately 50,000 clones, under 45% seen once. Material: Tregs from blood. The origin of the receptors is a man aged 30 to 45 with type 1 diabetes.

This chain links TRBV5-1 with TRBJ1-6, with 7 bases that match TRBD1. The V and J ends lost 1 base and 7 bases, in that order; junction bases with no gene match: 8. This CDR3 is built from 16 residues. Per germline, CDR1 SGHRS and CDR2 YFSETQ. CDR3 amino acids: CASSLTGAGTNSPLHF. For the CDR3, the DNA is TGCGCCAGCAGCTTGACAGGGGCGGGGACCAATTCACCCCTCCACTTT. Supplemented by reference TRBV5-1 and TRBJ1-6, the full variable domain reads KAGVTQTPRYLIKTRGQQVTLSCSPISGHRSVSWYQQTPGQGLQFLFEYFSETQRNKGNFPGRFSGRQFSNSRSEMNVSTLELGDSALYLCASSLTGAGTNSPLHFGNGTRLTVT.

This clone was counted only a few times. The rearrangement uses TRBV7-9 and TRBJ2-1; tentatively, D is TRBD2 (6 bases). The CDR3 loop spans 15 amino acids. Germline V gene data show CDR1 as SEHNR and CDR2 as FQNEAQ (reference sequence). The V end was cut by 5 bases, the J end by 5 bases, with 16 bases between. The CDR3 protein is CASSPAGSPDNEQFF. The CDR3, as DNA: TGTGCCAGCAGCCCGGCGGGGTCACCCGACAATGAGCAGTTCTTC.

The sample holds a few counts of this clone. The gene calls are TRBV7-2 and TRBJ2-3; maybe TRBD2 (6 bases). The CDR3 extends over 14 amino acids. Trimming removed 5 bases at V and 5 bases at J, with 14 bases between. The germline CDR1 and CDR2 sequences are SGHTA and FQGNSA. The CDR3 nucleotides are TGTGCCAGCAGCCAAAATCCGGGGGTAGATACGCAGTATTTT. This encodes CASSQNPGVDTQYF.

This chain joins TRBV6-6 and TRBJ2-3, with 12 nucleotides matching TRBD2. The CDR3 covers 15 residues. The germline CDR1 and CDR2 sequences are MNHNY and SVGAGI (reference sequence). Unmatched junction bases numbered 3, after V lost 7 bases and J lost 1 base. This chain's CDR3 is CASIRLAGGTDTQYF. The CDR3 DNA reads as TGTGCCAGCATCCGACTAGCGGGAGGCACAGATACGCAGTATTTT.

This clone was counted between two and nine times. This CDR3 reads CASSSGQGVPGELFF. The CDR3 DNA follows: TGTGCCAGCAGTTCTGGACAGGGGGTCCCCGGGGAGCTGTTTTTT. The gene calls are TRBV6-6 and TRBJ2-2; 10 bases are shared with TRBD1. CDR1 MNHNY and CDR2 SVGAGI come from the germline V gene (reference sequence). With V trimmed by 4 bases and J by 6 bases, 5 bases remained unmatched. This CDR3 region has 15 residues.

This clone was seen a handful of times. The chain joins TRBV7-6 to TRBJ2-5, with D uncertain. CDR1 SGHVS and CDR2 FNYEAQ come from the germline V gene. Trimming stripped 3 bases from V and 5 bases from J, with 7 bases between. The CDR3 length is 12 residues. The CDR3 here is CASSLHRETQYF. CDR3 bases: TGTGCCAGCAGCTTGCACCGGGAGACCCAGTACTTC.

The V and J genes are TRBV2 and TRBJ2-5; 7 nucleotides align to TRBD2. The CDR3 consists of 16 residues. Looked up from germline, CDR1 is SNHLY and CDR2 is FYNNEI. J gave up 11 bases and V 5 bases, and 20 bases lay outside the gene matches. The DNA of the CDR3 is TGTGCCAGCAGTTCCCAGAGTGGGGGAGGGCCATATGAGCAGTACTTC. Translation: CASSSQSGGGPYEQYF.

This clone was recorded a few times. The chain employs TRBV28 and TRBJ2-2; perhaps TRBD2 as D (7 bases). This CDR3 is built from 18 residues. The germline gives CDR1 MDHEN, CDR2 SYDVKM. Trimming left V 6 bases short and J 4 bases short, with 24 bases between. The CDR3 protein is CASSVGPFGGRVTGELFF. The CDR3 DNA is TGTGCCAGCAGCGTGGGTCCCTTCGGGGGGCGCGTCACCGGGGAGCTGTTTTTT.

V gene TRBV5-4 combines with J gene TRBJ2-1, with TRBD2 matching over 10 bases. Trimming cost V 0 bases and J 10 bases; bases outside gene matches: 7. The CDR3 is made up of 15 amino acids. CDR1 is SGHNT, CDR2 YYREEE, per germline (reference sequence). CDR3 nucleotide sequence: TGTGCCAGCAGCTTGGAACTAGCGGGAAGGAACGAGCAGTTCTTC. Translating it yields CASSLELAGRNEQFF.

CDR3 bases: TGCGCCAGCAGCTTGGTACCCGGCGAGCAGTACTTC. Its translation is CASSLVPGEQYF. This chain links TRBV5-1 with TRBJ2-7, with D uncertain. The CDR3 sequence is 12 residues long. Germline-derived CDR1 and CDR2 are SGHRS and YFSETQ. V was clipped by 0 bases and J by 6 bases, with 7 bases between them.